These 19 T cell receptor beta chains were sequenced from one sample in a study of shared clonotypes between healthy human individuals. Method: immunoSEQ multiplex PCR; TCRdb's copy keeps in-frame clones and lacks some. The sample includes about a million clones, 60% to 80% of them seen just once. The sequencing sample was made of memory CD4+ T cells from PBMCs. Specified subset: CD45RA-negative fraction. The receptors originated from a man between 18 and 29 years old in good health. Some clones in this sample may be carry-over from other donors' samples.

The chain combines TRBV5-4 with TRBJ1-2; possible D gene TRBD1, 5 bases. CDR3 length: 14 amino acids. Trimming removed 0 bases from V and 4 bases from J, with 10 bases in between. CDR1 is SGHNT and CDR2 is YYREEE in the germline V gene (reference sequence). The CDR3 protein is CASSLVGDFYGYTF. CDR3 nucleotides: TGTGCCAGCAGCTTGGTGGGGGATTTCTATGGCTACACCTTC.

The chain links TRBV6-5 to TRBJ2-5; TRBD1 matches 8 bases. CDR1 is MNHEY, CDR2 SVGAGI, per germline. The CDR3 has 13 residues. Germline trimming cut 8 bases from V and 3 bases from J; bases unmatched to any gene: 5. The CDR3 is CASRTGSEETQYF. In DNA form, the CDR3 reads TGTGCCAGCCGGACAGGGTCGGAAGAGACCCAGTACTTC.

The V and J genes are TRBV5-8 and TRBJ2-7; D gene uncertain. Trimming shortened V by 0 bases and J by 0 bases, and 10 bases separated the two germline ends. This CDR3 comprises 15 residues. The germline V gene has CDR1 SGHTS and CDR2 YDEGEE. In DNA form, the CDR3 reads TGTGCCAGCAGCTTGGGTGCGGTGAGCTCCTACGAGCAGTACTTC. Translated: CASSLGAVSSYEQYF.

Turning to this clone: The sample has other DNA sequences that encode this CDR3 too. V gene TRBV7-9 combines with J gene TRBJ2-3; D is ambiguous. The CDR3 totals 11 residues. V lost 4 bases and J 2 bases, leaving 1 base between the germline ends. The germline gives CDR1 SEHNR, CDR2 FQNEAQ (reference sequence). The CDR3 DNA follows: TGTGCCAGCAGCTCCACAGATACGCAGTATTTT. This translates into CASSSTDTQYF.

On this clone itself: A far larger clone is a single base away, which makes a read error likely. Other DNA sequences of this sample code for an identical CDR3. This sequence joins TRBV7-9 and TRBJ1-1; no definite D call. CDR1 SEHNR and CDR2 FQNEAQ come from the germline V gene (reference sequence). CDR3 length equals 13 residues. The ends were cut back, 2 bases at V and 8 bases at J, with 12 bases in the middle. The CDR3 DNA follows: TGTGCCAGCAGCTTACTGGTAAACCGAGAAGCTTTCTTT. Translated, it gives CASSLLVNREAFF.

This clone was recorded a few times. The V call is TRBV19, the J call TRBJ1-1; 7 bases line up with TRBD1. The junction had 6 bases not matched to a gene; V was cut back by 4 bases and J by 7 bases. The CDR3 has 13 amino acids. CDR1 is LNHDA, CDR2 SQIVND, per germline (reference sequence). The DNA of the CDR3 is TGTGCCAGTAGTAGACTCGGACAGGATGAAGCTTTCTTT. Its translation: CASSRLGQDEAFF.

The rearrangement links TRBV10-3 to TRBJ2-2; 7 bases are a match to TRBD1. CDR1 and CDR2 from the germline V gene are ENHRY and SYGVKD. The junction had 7 bases not matched to a gene; V was cut back by 6 bases and J by 3 bases. The CDR3 has 15 amino acids. The CDR3: CAISARGTHTGELFF. The CDR3 coding sequence is TGTGCCATCAGCGCCAGGGGGACGCACACCGGGGAGCTGTTTTTT.

This chain links TRBV7-3 with TRBJ2-2, with D perhaps TRBD1 (5 bases). V lost 6 bases and J 6 bases, leaving 17 bases between the germline ends. Germline V CDR1 and CDR2: SGHTA, FQGTGA. The CDR3 is 15 residues long. The CDR3 here is CASSRRAGRAGELFF. CDR3 DNA sequence: TGTGCCAGCAGTAGAAGGGCAGGGCGAGCCGGGGAGCTGTTTTTT.

The chain employs TRBV5-4 and TRBJ2-5; TRBD2 matches 7 bases. Germline V CDR1 and CDR2: SGHNT, YYREEE (reference sequence). V lost 4 bases and J lost 2; bases outside the gene matches: 5. CDR3 length equals 14 residues. The CDR3 bases are TGTGCCAGCAGCACACCTAGCGGTCAAGAGACCCAGTACTTC. It is translated as CASSTPSGQETQYF.

The chain has TRBV27 and TRBJ2-7; the D call may be TRBD1 or TRBD2 (5 bases each). Trimming pared 5 bases from V and 6 bases from J, leaving 17 bases between. CDR1 is MNHEY and CDR2 is SMNVEV in the germline V gene (reference sequence). This CDR3 has 14 residues. CDR3 nucleotide sequence: TGTGCCAGCAGTAAAAGGGGCGAGGGGCGCGAGCAGTACTTC. Translated, it gives CASSKRGEGREQYF.

The CDR3 is CASSPLSGGTDTQYF. For the CDR3, the DNA is TGTGCCAGCAGCCCCCTCAGTGGGGGCACAGATACGCAGTATTTT. This chain uses TRBV4-2 with TRBJ2-3; D unresolved. The V and J ends lost 4 bases and 1 base respectively, with 12 bases between them. In germline, CDR1 is LGHNA, CDR2 YNFKEQ. There are 15 residues in the CDR3.

The chain employs TRBV19 and TRBJ1-5; perhaps TRBD1 as D (6 bases). With 3 bases removed from V and 0 bases from J, the gap between germline ends came to 9 bases. CDR3 length: 15 amino acids. The germline V gene has CDR1 LNHDA and CDR2 SQIVND (reference sequence). The CDR3 is CASSIQGRSNQPQHF. DNA of the CDR3: TGTGCCAGTAGTATCCAGGGGCGTAGCAATCAGCCCCAGCATTTT. Full variable domain (outside the CDR3, taken from reference TRBV19 and TRBJ1-5): DGGITQSPKYLFRKEGQNVTLSCEQNLNHDAMYWYRQDPGQGLRLIYYSQIVNDFQKGDIAEGYSVSREKKESFPLTVTSAQKNPTAFYLCASSIQGRSNQPQHFGDGTRLSIL.

This chain joins TRBV10-1 and TRBJ2-1, with a tentative D call TRBD2 (5 bases). Trimming pared 4 bases from V and 12 bases from J, leaving 13 bases between. The CDR3 is 12 residues long. Germline CDR1 is WNHNN and CDR2 is SYGVQD (reference sequence). The CDR3 DNA follows: TGCGCCAGCAGTGCCGCGGGTCACAGGCAGTTCTTC. This translates into CASSAAGHRQFF.

The chain uses TRBV28 and TRBJ2-5; 8 nucleotides match TRBD1. The J call may be incorrect, as the DNA end agrees better with TRBJ2-7. This CDR3 is built from 13 residues. Germline V gene sequence: CDR1 MDHEN, CDR2 SYDVKM. For the CDR3, the DNA is TGTGCCACCCGGACAGGGCAGACCTACGAGCAGTACTTC. Amino acids: CATRTGQTYEQYF.

This clone has just a few counts. The J gene is TRBJ2-7, the V gene TRBV2; no definite D call. The CDR3 runs to 12 residues. The germline V and J ends were trimmed by 6 bases and 0 bases, with 6 bases remaining between them. Germline loops: CDR1 SNHLY, CDR2 FYNNEI. The CDR3 DNA reads as TGTGCCAGCAGGGTGTTCTCCTACGAGCAGTACTTC. It yields the protein CASRVFSYEQYF.

This clone occurred once. The chain combines TRBV5-1 with TRBJ2-2; 7 nucleotides agree with TRBD2. The CDR3 runs 16 residues. V was pared by 2 bases and J by 3 bases, with 7 bases of the junction left unmatched. Germline CDR1 and CDR2: SGHRS and YFSETQ. This CDR3 is CASSLTGRGDTGELFF. CDR3 in DNA: TGCGCCAGCAGCTTAACGGGCCGGGGGGACACCGGGGAGCTGTTTTTT. Supplemented by reference TRBV5-1 and TRBJ2-2, the full variable domain reads KAGVTQTPRYLIKTRGQQVTLSCSPISGHRSVSWYQQTPGQGLQFLFEYFSETQRNKGNFPGRFSGRQFSNSRSEMNVSTLELGDSALYLCASSLTGRGDTGELFFGEGSRLTVL.

This clone showed up many times. The chain recombines TRBV5-1 with TRBJ1-2, with D possibly matching TRBD1 (5 bases). This CDR3 contains 16 residues. The germline V and J ends were trimmed by 3 bases and 1 base, with 16 bases remaining between them. Germline CDR1 reads SGHRS; CDR2 reads YFSETQ. The CDR3 sequence is CASSWGSVADNYGYTF. DNA of the CDR3: TGCGCCAGCAGCTGGGGGAGCGTAGCAGATAACTATGGCTACACCTTC.

The chain uses TRBV5-6 and TRBJ2-3; tentative D call: TRBD2 (5 bases). V was pared by 1 base and J by 4 bases, with 10 bases between. The CDR3 length is 14 residues. Germline loops: CDR1 SGHDT, CDR2 YYEEEE. The DNA for the CDR3 is TGTGCCAGCAGCTTGACTAGGCGCGCAGATACGCAGTATTTT. It codes for CASSLTRRADTQYF.

The chain combines TRBV4-3 with TRBJ2-1; D ambiguous. CDR1 is LGHNA and CDR2 is YSLEER in the germline V gene. The V end was cut by 2 bases, the J end by 9 bases, with 14 bases between. This CDR3 is 14 amino acids long. The CDR3 here is CASSQRPGQSEQFF. The CDR3 bases are TGCGCCAGCAGCCAACGCCCCGGCCAAAGTGAGCAGTTCTTC.